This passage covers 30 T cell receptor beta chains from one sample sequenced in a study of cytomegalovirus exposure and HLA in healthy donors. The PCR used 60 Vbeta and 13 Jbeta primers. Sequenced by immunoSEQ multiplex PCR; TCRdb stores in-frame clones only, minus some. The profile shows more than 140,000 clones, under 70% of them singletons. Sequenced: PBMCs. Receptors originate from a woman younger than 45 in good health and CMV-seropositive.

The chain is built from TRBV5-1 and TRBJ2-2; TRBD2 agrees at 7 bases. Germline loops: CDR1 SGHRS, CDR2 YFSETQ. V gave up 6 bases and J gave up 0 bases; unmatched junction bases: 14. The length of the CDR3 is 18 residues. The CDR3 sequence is CASKERSGLFANTGELFF. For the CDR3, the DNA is TGCGCCAGCAAGGAACGTAGCGGGTTATTCGCGAACACCGGGGAGCTGTTTTTT.

The CDR3 protein is CASSLESGGATEAFF. The CDR3 region has the DNA TGTGCCAGCAGCTTGGAGTCCGGCGGGGCGACTGAAGCTTTCTTT. The rearrangement uses TRBV5-4 and TRBJ1-1; D is possibly TRBD1 (5 bases). V lost 0 bases and J 5 bases, leaving 14 bases between the germline ends. Germline V gives CDR1 SGHNT, CDR2 YYREEE (reference sequence). This CDR3 spans 15 amino acids.

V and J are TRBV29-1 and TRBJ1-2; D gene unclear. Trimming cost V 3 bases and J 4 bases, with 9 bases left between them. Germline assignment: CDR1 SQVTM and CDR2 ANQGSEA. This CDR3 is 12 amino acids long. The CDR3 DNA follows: TGCAGCGTTGATGCCAGAAGCTATGGCTACACCTTC. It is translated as CSVDARSYGYTF.

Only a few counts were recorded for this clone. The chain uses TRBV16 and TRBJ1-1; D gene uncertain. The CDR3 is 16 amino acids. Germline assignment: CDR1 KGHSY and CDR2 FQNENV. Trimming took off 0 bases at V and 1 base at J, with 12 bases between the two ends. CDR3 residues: CASSQSVGSRNTEAFF. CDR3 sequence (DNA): TGTGCCAGCAGCCAATCAGTGGGGAGCCGGAACACTGAAGCTTTCTTT. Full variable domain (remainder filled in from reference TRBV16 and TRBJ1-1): GEEVAQTPKHLVRGEGQKAKLYCAPIKGHSYVFWYQQVLKNEFKFLISFQNENVFDETGMPKERFSAKCLPNSPCSLEIQATKLEDSAVYFCASSQSVGSRNTEAFFGQGTRLTVV.

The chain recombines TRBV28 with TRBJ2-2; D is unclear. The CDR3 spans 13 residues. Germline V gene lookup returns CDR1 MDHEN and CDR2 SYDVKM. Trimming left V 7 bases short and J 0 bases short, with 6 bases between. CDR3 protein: CASIPANTGELFF. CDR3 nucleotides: TGTGCCAGCATCCCTGCGAACACCGGGGAGCTGTTTTTT.

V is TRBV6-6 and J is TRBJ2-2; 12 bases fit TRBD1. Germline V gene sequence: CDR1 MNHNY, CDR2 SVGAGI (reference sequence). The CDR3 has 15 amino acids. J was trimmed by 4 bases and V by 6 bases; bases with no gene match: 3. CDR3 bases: TGTGCCAGCAGACTGGGACAGGGGGCCACCGGGGAGCTGTTTTTT. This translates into CASRLGQGATGELFF.

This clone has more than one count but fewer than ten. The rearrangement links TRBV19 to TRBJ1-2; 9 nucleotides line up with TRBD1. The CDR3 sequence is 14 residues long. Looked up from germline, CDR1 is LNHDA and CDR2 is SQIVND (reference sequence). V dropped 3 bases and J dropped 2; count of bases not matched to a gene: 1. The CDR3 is CASSIGTGNYGYTF. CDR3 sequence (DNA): TGTGCCAGTAGTATCGGGACAGGGAACTATGGCTACACCTTC.

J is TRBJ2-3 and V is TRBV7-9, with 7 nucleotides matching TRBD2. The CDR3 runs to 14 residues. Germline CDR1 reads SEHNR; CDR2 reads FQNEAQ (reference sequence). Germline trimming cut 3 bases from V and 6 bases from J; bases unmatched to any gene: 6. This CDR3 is CASSFSAGVDTQYF. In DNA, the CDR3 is TGTGCCAGCAGCTTTTCTGCGGGAGTGGATACGCAGTATTTT.

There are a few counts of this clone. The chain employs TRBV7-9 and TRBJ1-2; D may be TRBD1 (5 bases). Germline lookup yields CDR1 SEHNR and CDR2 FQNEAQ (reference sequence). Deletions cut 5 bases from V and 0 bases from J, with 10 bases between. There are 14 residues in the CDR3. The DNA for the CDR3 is TGTGCCAGCAGCCGCCAGACAGCTAACTATGGCTACACCTTC. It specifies CASSRQTANYGYTF. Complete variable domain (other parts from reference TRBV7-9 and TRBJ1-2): DTGVSQNPRHKITKRGQNVTFRCDPISEHNRLYWYRQTLGQGPEFLTYFQNEAQLEKSRLLSDRFSAERPKGSFSTLEIQRTEQGDSAMYLCASSRQTANYGYTFGSGTRLTVV.

The CDR3, as DNA: TGCAGCGTTGTCCCGGGACAGGTCAGGACCCAGTACTTC. Its translation is CSVVPGQVRTQYF. The chain joins TRBV29-1 to TRBJ2-5; TRBD1 matches at 8 bases. The ends lost 4 bases at V and 7 bases at J; junction bases unmatched: 8. From germline, CDR1 is SQVTM and CDR2 ANQGSEA. CDR3 length: 13 residues.

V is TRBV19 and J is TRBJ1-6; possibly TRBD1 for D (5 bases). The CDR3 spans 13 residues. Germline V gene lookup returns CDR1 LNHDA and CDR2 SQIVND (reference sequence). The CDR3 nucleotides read TGTGCTGGGGCTGTAGGGATCAATTCACCCCTCCACTTT. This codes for CAGAVGINSPLHF. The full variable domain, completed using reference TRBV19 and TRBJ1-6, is DGGITQSPKYLFRKEGQNVTLSCEQNLNHDAMYWYRQDPGQGLRLIYYSQIVNDFQKGDIAEGYSVSREKKESFPLTVTSAQKNPTAFYLCAGAVGINSPLHFGNGTRLTVT.

This CDR3 reads CASSPIGGSNQPQHF. Here the CDR3 DNA reads TGTGCCAGCAGCCCTATAGGGGGAAGCAATCAGCCCCAGCATTTT. This chain uses TRBV28 with TRBJ1-5; possibly TRBD1 for D (6 bases). Germline CDR1 MDHEN, CDR2 SYDVKM. Trimming shortened V by 6 bases and J by 1 base, and 13 bases separated the two germline ends. The CDR3 is made up of 15 amino acids.

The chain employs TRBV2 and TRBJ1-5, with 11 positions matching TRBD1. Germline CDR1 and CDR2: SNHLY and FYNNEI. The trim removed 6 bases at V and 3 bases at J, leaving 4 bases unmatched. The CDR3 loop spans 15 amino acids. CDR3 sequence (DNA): TGTGCCAGCAGACCGGGACAGGGGGACAATCAGCCCCAGCATTTT. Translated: CASRPGQGDNQPQHF.

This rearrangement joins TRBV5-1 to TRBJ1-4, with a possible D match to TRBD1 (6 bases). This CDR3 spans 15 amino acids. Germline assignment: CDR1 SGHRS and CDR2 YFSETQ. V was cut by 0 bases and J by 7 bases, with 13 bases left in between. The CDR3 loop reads CASSLAQGSVEKLFF. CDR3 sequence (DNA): TGCGCCAGCAGCTTGGCCCAGGGGTCGGTTGAAAAACTGTTTTTT.

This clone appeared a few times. In DNA form, the CDR3 reads TGTGCCAGTAGTATCGCGGGGGAGGATTCACCCCTCCACTTT. It codes for CASSIAGEDSPLHF. The chain uses TRBV19 and TRBJ1-6; TRBD1 might be the D (5 bases). The CDR3 is made up of 14 amino acids. Trimming cost V 3 bases and J 8 bases, with 11 bases left between them. Germline CDR1 and CDR2: LNHDA and SQIVND (reference sequence).

This CDR3 is CAISVKGNGYTF. CDR3 in DNA: TGTGCCATCAGTGTGAAGGGGAACGGCTACACCTTC. The rearrangement joins TRBV10-3 to TRBJ1-2; the D gene is possibly TRBD1 (5 bases). CDR1 ENHRY and CDR2 SYGVKD come from the germline V gene. The CDR3 is 12 residues long. V lost 4 bases to trimming and J lost 8 bases, with 11 bases between them.

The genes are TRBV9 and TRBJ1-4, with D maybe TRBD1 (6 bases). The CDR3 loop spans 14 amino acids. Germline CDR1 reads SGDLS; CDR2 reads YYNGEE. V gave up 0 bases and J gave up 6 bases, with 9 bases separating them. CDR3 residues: CASSVDSGDEKLFF. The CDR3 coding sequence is TGTGCCAGCAGCGTAGACTCAGGGGATGAAAAACTGTTTTTT.

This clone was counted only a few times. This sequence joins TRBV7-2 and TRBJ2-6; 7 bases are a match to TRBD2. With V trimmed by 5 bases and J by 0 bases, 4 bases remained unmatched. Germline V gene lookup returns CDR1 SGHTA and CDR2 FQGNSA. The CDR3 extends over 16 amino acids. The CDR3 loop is CASSRGGGSGANVLTF. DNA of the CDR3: TGTGCCAGCAGCCGAGGCGGGGGCTCTGGGGCCAACGTCCTGACTTTC.

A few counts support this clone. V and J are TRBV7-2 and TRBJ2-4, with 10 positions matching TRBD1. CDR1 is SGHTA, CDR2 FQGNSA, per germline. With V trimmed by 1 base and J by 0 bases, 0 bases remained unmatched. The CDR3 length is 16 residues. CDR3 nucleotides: TGTGCCAGCAGCTTAGGGGACAGGGGAGCCAAAAACATTCAGTACTTC. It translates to CASSLGDRGAKNIQYF.

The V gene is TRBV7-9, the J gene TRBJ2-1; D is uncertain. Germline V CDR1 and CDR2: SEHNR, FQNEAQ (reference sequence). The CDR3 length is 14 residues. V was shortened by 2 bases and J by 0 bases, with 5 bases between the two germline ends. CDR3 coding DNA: TGTGCCAGCAGCTTAACTTACTCCTACAATGAGCAGTTCTTC. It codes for CASSLTYSYNEQFF.

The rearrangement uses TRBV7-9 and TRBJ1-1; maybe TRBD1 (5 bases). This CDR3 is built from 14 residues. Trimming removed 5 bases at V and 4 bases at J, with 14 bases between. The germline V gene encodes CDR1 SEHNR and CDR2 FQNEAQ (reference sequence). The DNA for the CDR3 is TGTGCCAGCAGCGCGGCAGGGTATAGCACTGAAGCTTTCTTT. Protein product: CASSAAGYSTEAFF.

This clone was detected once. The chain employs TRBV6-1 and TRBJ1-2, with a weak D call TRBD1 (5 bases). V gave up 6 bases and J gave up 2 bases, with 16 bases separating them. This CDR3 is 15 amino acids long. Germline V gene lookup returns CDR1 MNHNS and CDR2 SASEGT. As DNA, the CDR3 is TGTGCCAGCAGGGGAACTACACAGGTAAACTATGGCTACACCTTC. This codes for CASRGTTQVNYGYTF.

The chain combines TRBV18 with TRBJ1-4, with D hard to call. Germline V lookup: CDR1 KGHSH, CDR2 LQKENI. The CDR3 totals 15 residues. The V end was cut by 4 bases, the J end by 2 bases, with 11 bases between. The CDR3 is CASSLRWETNEKLFF. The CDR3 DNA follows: TGTGCCAGCTCACTACGGTGGGAGACTAATGAAAAACTGTTTTTT.

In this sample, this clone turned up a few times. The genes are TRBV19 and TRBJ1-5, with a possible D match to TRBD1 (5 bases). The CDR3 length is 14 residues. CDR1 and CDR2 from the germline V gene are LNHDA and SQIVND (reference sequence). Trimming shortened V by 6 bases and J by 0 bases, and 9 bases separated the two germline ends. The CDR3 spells CASSGDYSNQPQHF. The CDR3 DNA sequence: TGTGCCAGTAGCGGGGACTATAGCAATCAGCCCCAGCATTTT.

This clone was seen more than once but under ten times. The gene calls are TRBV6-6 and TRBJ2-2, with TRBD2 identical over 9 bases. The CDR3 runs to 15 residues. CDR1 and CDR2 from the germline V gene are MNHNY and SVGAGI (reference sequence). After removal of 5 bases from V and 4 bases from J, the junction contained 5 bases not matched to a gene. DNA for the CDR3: TGTGCCAGCAGTAAGACTAGCGGTGGCACCGGGGAGCTGTTTTTT. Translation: CASSKTSGGTGELFF.

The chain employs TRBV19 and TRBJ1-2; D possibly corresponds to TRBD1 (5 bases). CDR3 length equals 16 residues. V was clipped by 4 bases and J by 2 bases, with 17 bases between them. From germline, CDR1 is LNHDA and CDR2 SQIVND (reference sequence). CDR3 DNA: TGTGCCAGTAGTAACCTCATCGACAGATACAACTATGGCTACACCTTC. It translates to CASSNLIDRYNYGYTF.

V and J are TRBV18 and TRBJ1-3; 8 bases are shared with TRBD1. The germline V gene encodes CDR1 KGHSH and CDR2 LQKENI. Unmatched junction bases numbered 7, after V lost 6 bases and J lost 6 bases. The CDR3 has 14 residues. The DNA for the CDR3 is TGTGCCAGCTCGGCGGACAGGGAGACAAACACCATATATTTT. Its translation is CASSADRETNTIYF.

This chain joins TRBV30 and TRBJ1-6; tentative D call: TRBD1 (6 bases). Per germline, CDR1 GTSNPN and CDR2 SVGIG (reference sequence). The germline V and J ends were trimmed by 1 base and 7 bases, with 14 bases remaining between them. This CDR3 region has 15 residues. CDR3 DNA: TGTGCCTGGAGTGATGGGCAGGGGTGGAATTCACCCCTCCACTTT. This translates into CAWSDGQGWNSPLHF.

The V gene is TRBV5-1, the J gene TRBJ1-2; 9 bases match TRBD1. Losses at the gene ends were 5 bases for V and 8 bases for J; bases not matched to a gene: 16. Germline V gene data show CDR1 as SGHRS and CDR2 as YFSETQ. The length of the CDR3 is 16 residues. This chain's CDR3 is CASRPGQGAMSGGYTF. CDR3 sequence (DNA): TGCGCCAGCAGGCCGGGACAGGGCGCTATGAGTGGAGGCTACACCTTC.

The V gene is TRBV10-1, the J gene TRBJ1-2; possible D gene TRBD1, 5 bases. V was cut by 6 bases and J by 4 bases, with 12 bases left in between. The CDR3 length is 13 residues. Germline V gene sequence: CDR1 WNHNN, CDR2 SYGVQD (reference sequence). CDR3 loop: CASSQDIPYGYTF. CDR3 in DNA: TGCGCCAGCAGCCAGGACATCCCCTATGGCTACACCTTC.